This TCR beta chain was observed in a study of cytomegalovirus exposure and HLA in healthy donors. Primers for the PCR totalled 60 Vbeta and 13 Jbeta. TCRdb's table, derived via immunoSEQ multiplex PCR, lists solely in-frame clones and lacks some. Of 110,000 to 150,000 clones in the sample, around 79% are singletons; the top ten hold more than 0.95%. With respect to this clone: Its antigen is currently unknown.

It was healthy bone marrow donors who served as donors. Study findings and constraints: Earlier results showed most TCR beta V segments being productive about 87% or about 30% of the time.

The source material was PBMCs. The receptor was derived from a man between 18 and 29 years old in good health and CMV-seronegative.

In DNA form, the CDR3 reads TGTGCCAGCAGCTCGGGGACAGCGGAAATCTATGGCTACACCTTC. The encoded protein is CASSSGTAEIYGYTF. The gene calls are TRBV7-8 and TRBJ1-2; 7 nucleotides agree with TRBD1. The V and J ends lost 4 bases and 4 bases, in that order; junction bases with no gene match: 9. Germline values: CDR1 SGHVS, CDR2 FQNEAQ. The CDR3 is made up of 15 amino acids.